This T cell receptor (beta chain) came from a study of shared clonotypes between healthy human individuals (dated by TCRdb to about 2020). Study-wide context: The cohort included a few men and a couple of women between 18 and 49 years of age. For each donor, CD4 naive and CD4 memory were each given three plates, CD8 naive was given two plates, and CD8 memory was given one plate. Blood TCR repertoires of a handful of healthy adults were deeply sequenced to estimate repertoire size and the extent of clonotype sharing between individuals. To increase sequencing depth and limit assay-specific biases, TCR repertoire library preparation and sequencing were carried out by different laboratories using diverse techniques. Per donor, leukapheresis produced somewhere between about 0.9 and 10 billion PBMCs. The paper's findings and limits, for the study overall: Because the study included a small number of donors, the genetic and exposure-history diversity represented was limited. Sampling was restricted to blood, and TCR repertoires in tissue are likely to differ from TCR repertoires in blood. Rarefaction of sorted-subset datasets indicated incomplete sequencing despite the large sequencing depth. Naive subsets generally had larger estimated clonotype richness than memory subsets. Pairwise subsampling led to the expectation that sequencing depth would affect the degree of clonotype sharing among donors. Compared with non-shared clonotypes, the clonotypes found in all four sorted-subset donors had higher generation probabilities. Around 5.4% of naive CD4, around 3.6% of naive CD8, 2% to 2.5% of memory CD4, and 0.4% of memory CD8 clonotypes were shared across a few donors.

Note on this clone: No cognate antigen has been identified for it. There are no base qualities to consult, and no much larger clone falls within one base.

From the germline V gene, CDR1 is SGDLS and CDR2 is YYNGEE. Taken from cysteine to phenylalanine, the CDR3 has 15 residues. Only CDR3 DNA is held: 45 bases, read in frame from base 1. Germline trimming amounts to 1 base on V and 2 bases on J, with 4 as the count of junction bases outside the gene matches. Using the deep immunoSEQ assay, multiplex PCR amplified TCR CDR3 regions from genomic DNA. Extracted genomic DNA from each cell subset was spread evenly across all wells of several immunoSEQ 96-well plates, with each plate serving as a replicate. Each replicate PCR for sorted subsets received approximately 200 ng genomic DNA, equal to around 32,000 T cell genomes. The purified libraries were quantified using a Qubit 3.0 fluorometer, sized with a Bioanalyzer 2100, and then quantified again using the KAPA Library Quantification kit. Every immunoSEQ 96-well plate was sequenced on a dedicated single-read 150-cycle Illumina NextSeq 550 flow cell. The study's processing was this. Because the immunoSEQ output held only junctional sequences and lacked quality scores, the filtering could not match the filtering applied to full-length reads. To assign V/J genes and CDR3, sequences were annotated against IMGT germline references using PyIR, a Python wrapper for IgBLAST v1.9. Reads were filtered out if the reads had weak V/J assignments (E-value above 1e-6), no CDR3, stop codons, out-of-frame junctions, or ambiguous translated residues. A V3J clonotype was defined by an identical inferred V gene, J gene, and CDR3 amino acid sequence. To compute the percentage overlap between repertoires, the number of shared unique clonotypes was divided by the size of the smaller repertoire. RTK rarefaction, the Chao1 estimator, and Recon v2.1 estimates of unobserved clonotypes were used to assess repertoire richness. For all TCRbeta clonotypes obtained by the gDNA method from several donors, generation probabilities were computed with OLGA. Not all clones reach the TCRdb copy of this immuneACCESS table, which keeps in-frame sequences only. Checked studies attribute under half of the gap to unresolved V genes and leave the rest unexplained. The DNA gave D and trimming, while V, J and clone size come from that table. Recorded for this sample are roughly 2.2 million clones; 80% to 95% of them occurred a single time. The ten largest clones add up to roughly 0.34% of the sample.

The donors were healthy, HIV-negative adults with no recently reported acute infections or vaccinations. Only Caucasian adults living in Nashville, Tennessee, USA were represented among the donors. Magnetic negative selection was used to enrich CD4+ T cells, after which naive cells were positively selected on CD45RA and the negative fraction became the memory subset. After blood collection by leukapheresis, PBMCs were isolated using Ficoll-Histopaque density gradient centrifugation and then cryopreserved in the vapor phase of liquid nitrogen. Purity and quantity of every magnetically sorted T cell population were checked by analytical flow cytometry. Genomic DNA was isolated from every sorted fraction and measured by UV absorbance on a Nanodrop 2000c.

The clonotype originates from a man aged 18-30 years in good health. Some clones in this sample may be carry-over from other donors' samples. The chain employs TRBV9 and TRBJ2-3; 7 bases in the middle match TRBD2. The sample comprised naive CD4+ T cells from PBMCs. Per the publication, the cell subset or site label means: CD45RA+ positively selected. The DNA sequence reads TGTGCCAGCAGCGTATCAAGCGGGAACACAGATACGCAGTATTTT. Its protein is CASSVSSGNTDTQYF.